Given below is one TCR beta chain in context. Its antigen is not known. There are 15 residues in the CDR3. V lost 0 bases and J lost 7, with 12 bases in between. Per the germline V gene, CDR1 is LNHNV and CDR2 is YYDKDF (reference sequence). This sample stems from a study of shared clonotypes between healthy human individuals. Findings of the study overall: Clonotype sharing among donors, it was expected, would be affected by sequencing depth.

The assay was immunoSEQ multiplex PCR, and TCRdb's table has in-frame clones only and misses some. In the table there are approximately 1.5 million clones, roughly 98.5% of which are singletons. The rearrangement joins TRBV15 to TRBJ1-4; no firm D call. This receptor was taken from a man aged 30 to 45 in good health. Sequencing input: naive CD4+ T cells sorted from blood. Subset denoted: CD45RA+ positively selected. CDR3: CATSRDPPSSEKLFF. The CDR3 DNA sequence: TGTGCCACCAGCAGAGATCCCCCGAGTAGTGAAAAACTGTTTTTT.